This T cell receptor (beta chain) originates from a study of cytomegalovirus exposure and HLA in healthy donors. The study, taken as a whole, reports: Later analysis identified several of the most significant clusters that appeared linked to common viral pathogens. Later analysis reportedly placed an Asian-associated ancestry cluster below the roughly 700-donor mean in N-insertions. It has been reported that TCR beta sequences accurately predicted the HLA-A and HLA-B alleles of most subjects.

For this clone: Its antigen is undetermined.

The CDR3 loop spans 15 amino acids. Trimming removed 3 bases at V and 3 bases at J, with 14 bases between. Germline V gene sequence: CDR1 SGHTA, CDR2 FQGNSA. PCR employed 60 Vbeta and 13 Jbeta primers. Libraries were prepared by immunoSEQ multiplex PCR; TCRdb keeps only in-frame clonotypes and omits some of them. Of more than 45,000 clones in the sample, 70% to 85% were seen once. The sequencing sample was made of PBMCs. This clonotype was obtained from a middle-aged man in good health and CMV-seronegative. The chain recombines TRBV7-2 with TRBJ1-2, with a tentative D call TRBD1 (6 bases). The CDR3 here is CASSLLGGGDYGYTF. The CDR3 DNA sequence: TGTGCCAGCAGCTTGCTGGGAGGGGGGGACTATGGCTACACCTTC. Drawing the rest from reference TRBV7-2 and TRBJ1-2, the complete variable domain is GAGVSQSPSNKVTEKGKDVELRCDPISGHTALYWYRQSLGQGLEFLIYFQGNSAPDKSGLPSDRFSAERTGGSVSTLTIQRTQQEDSAVYLCASSLLGGGDYGYTFGSGTRLTVV.